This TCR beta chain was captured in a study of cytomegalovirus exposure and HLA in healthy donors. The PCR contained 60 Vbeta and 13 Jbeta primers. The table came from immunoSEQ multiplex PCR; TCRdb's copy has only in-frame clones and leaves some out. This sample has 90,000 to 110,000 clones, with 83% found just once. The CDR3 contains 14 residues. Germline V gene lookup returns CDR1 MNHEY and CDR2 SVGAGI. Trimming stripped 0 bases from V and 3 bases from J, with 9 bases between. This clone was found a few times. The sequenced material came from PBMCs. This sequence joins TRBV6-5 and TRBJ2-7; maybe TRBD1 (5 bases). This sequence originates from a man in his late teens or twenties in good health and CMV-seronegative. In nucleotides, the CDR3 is TGTGCCAGCAGTTACTCACGACAGATCTACGAGCAGTACTTC. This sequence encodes CASSYSRQIYEQYF.